The T cell receptor beta chain described here comes from a study of cytomegalovirus exposure and HLA in healthy donors. This cohort consisted of healthy bone marrow donors. In regard to this clone: Antigen: not known.

Deletions cut 5 bases from V and 2 bases from J, with 24 bases between. There are 18 residues in the CDR3. Per germline, CDR1 SGHAT and CDR2 FQNNGV. PCR was performed using 60 Vbeta and 13 Jbeta primers. The method was immunoSEQ multiplex PCR; TCRdb's version includes in-frame clones alone and lacks a portion of them. Its listing shows around 78,000 clones. Findings and caveats of the study: The study had only CMV serostatus as immune exposure information. Cytomegalovirus association was listed for 170 or so TCR beta chains.

The sequencing sample was made of PBMCs. This sequence originates from a man aged 18 to 29 in good health and CMV-seropositive. This chain uses TRBV11-2 with TRBJ1-2, with a tentative D call TRBD1 (5 bases). The CDR3 loop reads CASSLLSGPRMENYGYTF. CDR3 DNA: TGTGCCAGCAGCCTCCTCTCAGGGCCAAGAATGGAGAACTATGGCTACACCTTC.